Below, 26 T cell receptor beta chains from the same sample are listed, as sequenced in a study of T-cell reconstitution after alpha-beta-depleted transplantation in children. As it was prepared, the TCRbeta library received unique molecular identifiers. TCRdb fed the PCR reads into MiXCR, producing one record per CDR3 protein. This table holds around 580,000 distinct CDR3 sequences, over 20% found once. The material was PBMCs, obtained before TCRalphabeta/CD19-depleted stem cell transplant. These receptors came from a boy under two years old with Wiskott-Aldrich syndrome, due to receive a stem cell transplant.

This chain joins TRBV24-1 and TRBJ1-2; D remains unclear. Germline V gene data show CDR1 as KGHDR and CDR2 as SFDVKD. The length of the CDR3 is 12 residues. The V end was cut by 2 bases, the J end by 6 bases, with 6 bases between. The CDR3 region has the DNA TGTGCCACCAGTGATTGGGTCGATGGCTACACCTTC. Encoded protein: CATSDWVDGYTF.

This clonotype was seen a few times. The chain uses TRBV7-2 and TRBJ2-3, with D possibly called TRBD1 or TRBD2 (5 bases each). This CDR3 spans 15 amino acids. Germline V gene data show CDR1 as SGHTA and CDR2 as FQGNSA. V lost 4 bases and J lost 2, with 13 bases in between. The CDR3 protein is CASSSLGPVTDTQYF. The CDR3, as DNA: TGTGCCAGCAGCTCCCTGGGACCAGTCACAGATACGCAGTATTTT.

This clonotype has just a few counts. This chain links TRBV5-1 with TRBJ2-1; D may correspond to TRBD1 or TRBD2 (5 bases each). This CDR3 region has 15 residues. Looked up from germline, CDR1 is SGHRS and CDR2 is YFSETQ. Trimming left V 0 bases short and J 8 bases short, with 15 bases between. CDR3 nucleotides: TGCGCCAGCAGCTTGGAGGGGAGACGGATGGATGAGCAGTTCTTC. Protein product: CASSLEGRRMDEQFF. Together with reference TRBV5-1 and TRBJ2-1, the CDR3 gives the full variable domain: KAGVTQTPRYLIKTRGQQVTLSCSPISGHRSVSWYQQTPGQGLQFLFEYFSETQRNKGNFPGRFSGRQFSNSRSEMNVSTLELGDSALYLCASSLEGRRMDEQFFGPGTRLTVL.

The CDR3 sequence: CASRPGTSGPYNEQFF. The CDR3 DNA reads TGTGCCAGCAGACCCGGGACTAGCGGACCCTACAATGAGCAGTTCTTC. This chain joins TRBV5-4 and TRBJ2-1; 11 nucleotides match TRBD2. V was clipped by 5 bases and J by 2 bases; unmatched bases: 6. In germline, CDR1 is SGHNT, CDR2 YYREEE (reference sequence). The CDR3 runs to 16 residues.

This clonotype was recorded only once. V gene TRBV10-3 combines with J gene TRBJ2-1, with 11 bases aligning to TRBD2. This CDR3 contains 15 residues. Germline assignment: CDR1 ENHRY and CDR2 SYGVKD. With 7 bases clipped from V and 6 bases from J, the junction kept 8 bases outside the gene matches. CDR3 sequence: CAITDVAGGPNEQFF. The CDR3 DNA reads as TGTGCCATCACTGACGTAGCGGGAGGGCCCAATGAGCAGTTCTTC.

This clonotype was observed a single time. The chain links TRBV20-1 to TRBJ2-3, with D perhaps TRBD2 (5 bases). The CDR3 is 14 residues long. Germline CDR1 DFQATT, CDR2 SNEGSKA (reference sequence). CDR3 in amino acids: CSVRTYISTDTQYF. CDR3 in DNA: TGCAGCGTTAGGACTTACATAAGCACAGATACGCAGTATTTT.

The chain carries TRBV12-3 or TRBV12-4 and TRBJ2-7, with TRBD1 matching over 8 bases. Losses at the gene ends were 4 bases for V and 4 bases for J; bases not matched to a gene: 6. CDR3 length equals 14 residues. CDR3 sequence reads: CASSSQGVVYEQYF. CDR3 nucleotide sequence: TGTGCCAGCAGTTCACAGGGGGTAGTATACGAGCAGTACTTC.

This clonotype was observed a few times. The chain combines TRBV28 with TRBJ1-2, with 12 bases lining up with TRBD1. CDR1 and CDR2 from the germline V gene are MDHEN and SYDVKM. The CDR3 consists of 15 residues. Trimming at V came to 5 bases and at J to 8 bases, leaving 9 bases not matched to a gene. Written as DNA, the CDR3 is TGTGCCAGCAGTATGCCGGGACAGGGGGCGCGAGGCTACACCTTC. Its protein product is CASSMPGQGARGYTF.

The J gene is TRBJ2-5, the V gene TRBV5-1; TRBD1 matches at 12 bases. Germline V CDR1 and CDR2: SGHRS, YFSETQ. The junction had 6 bases not matched to a gene; V was cut back by 4 bases and J by 5 bases. The CDR3 contains 15 residues. In DNA, the CDR3 is TGCGCCAGCAGCCCGGGACAGGGGGCCTGGGAGACCCAGTACTTC. It translates to CASSPGQGAWETQYF.

This clonotype was observed a few times. V usage is TRBV18 and J usage is TRBJ2-7, with 8 bases lining up with TRBD2. The germline V gene encodes CDR1 KGHSH and CDR2 LQKENI. This CDR3 spans 14 amino acids. Trimming cost V 3 bases and J 6 bases; bases outside gene matches: 7. CDR3 bases: TGTGCCAGCTCACCGGGCAGCGGGAGAAGCGAGCAGTACTTC. Its translation is CASSPGSGRSEQYF.

This clonotype was seen a handful of times. This sequence joins TRBV21-1 and TRBJ2-6; TRBD1 reflects the table's D call only, with no check against the DNA. TRBV21-1 is annotated as a pseudogene. The CDR3 extends over 18 amino acids. The DNA for the CDR3 is TGTGCCAGCAGCAAAGGGGACAGGAAGAACTCTGGGGCCAACGTCCTGACTTTC. Protein: CASSKGDRKNSGANVLTF.

The chain has TRBV15 and TRBJ2-7, with no clear D. Germline CDR1 and CDR2: LNHNV and YYDKDF (reference sequence). This CDR3 contains 14 residues. The V and J ends lost 1 base and 1 base respectively, with 8 bases between them. The CDR3 coding sequence is TGTGCCACCAGCAGAGTAGAGAGTTCCTACGAGCAGTACTTC. Translated: CATSRVESSYEQYF.

This sequence joins TRBV5-5 and TRBJ1-3, with D tentatively TRBD1 (5 bases). Per the germline V gene, CDR1 is SGHKS and CDR2 is YYEKEE (reference sequence). The CDR3 is 16 residues long. Trimming shortened V by 1 base and J by 7 bases, and 18 bases separated the two germline ends. The CDR3 region is CASSLRTGTVENTIYF. The CDR3 DNA reads as TGTGCCAGCAGCTTGAGAACCGGGACGGTGGAGAACACCATATATTTT.

CDR3 amino acids: CASSLAQLAYEQYF. Here the CDR3 DNA reads TGTGCCAGCAGCTTGGCGCAGCTTGCTTACGAGCAGTACTTC. J is TRBJ2-7 and V is TRBV7-9; D unresolved. The germline CDR1 and CDR2 sequences are SEHNR and FQNEAQ (reference sequence). The CDR3 runs to 14 residues. Trimming cost V 3 bases and J 4 bases, with 13 bases left between them.

DNA of the CDR3: TGTGCCAGCAGTTTTTGGGGAGACACTGAAGCTTTCTTT. Its translation: CASSFWGDTEAFF. The genes are TRBV12-3 or TRBV12-4 and TRBJ1-1; D unresolved. This CDR3 contains 13 residues. The ends were cut back, 3 bases at V and 3 bases at J, with 8 bases in the middle.

The chain is built from TRBV11-2 and TRBJ2-7; 7 positions agree with TRBD1. This CDR3 has 13 residues. V lost 5 bases to trimming and J lost 6 bases; unmatched junction nucleotides: 7. The germline V gene encodes CDR1 SGHAT and CDR2 FQNNGV. This chain's CDR3 is CASSRDRFTEQYF. The CDR3 DNA follows: TGTGCCAGCAGCCGGGACAGATTCACCGAGCAGTACTTC.

The CDR3 reads CASSPDRTYEQYF. In DNA, the CDR3 is TGCGCCAGCAGTCCTGACAGGACCTACGAGCAGTACTTC. The J gene is TRBJ2-7, the V gene TRBV5-1; possibly TRBD1 for D (6 bases). Trimming took off 5 bases at V and 2 bases at J, with 11 bases between the two ends. CDR3 length: 13 residues. Per the germline V gene, CDR1 is SGHRS and CDR2 is YFSETQ.

This clonotype turned up a few times. The chain links TRBV24-1 to TRBJ2-3; the D gene is possibly TRBD2 (6 bases). This CDR3 spans 13 amino acids. Germline V CDR1 and CDR2: KGHDR, SFDVKD. V dropped 4 bases and J dropped 6 bases, with 10 bases sitting between them. CDR3 DNA sequence: TGTGCCACCAGTGAAGCGGGTGCCGATACGCAGTATTTT. As protein: CATSEAGADTQYF.

The gene calls are TRBV20-1 and TRBJ2-1, with TRBD2 identical over 8 bases. The CDR3 extends over 19 amino acids. Per the germline V gene, CDR1 is DFQATT and CDR2 is SNEGSKA (reference sequence). V was clipped by 1 base and J by 0 bases; unmatched bases: 14. For the CDR3, the DNA is TGCAGTGCTAGAGCCCCCGGGAGGGGTCTAATTAGCTCCTACAATGAGCAGTTCTTC. This codes for CSARAPGRGLISSYNEQFF.

The chain couples TRBV11-2 to TRBJ2-7; D uncertain. With 2 bases removed from V and 7 bases from J, the gap between germline ends came to 15 bases. Germline V CDR1 and CDR2: SGHAT, FQNNGV. The CDR3 has 14 amino acids. The CDR3 here is CASSLYPEPREQYF. The CDR3 DNA is TGTGCCAGCAGCTTATATCCGGAGCCGCGAGAGCAGTACTTC.

There are a few counts of this clonotype. For the CDR3, the DNA is TGCGCCAGCAGCTTTGGCCGAGGGAACACTGAAGCTTTCTTT. This codes for CASSFGRGNTEAFF. This chain joins TRBV5-1 and TRBJ1-1; D unresolved. Germline V lookup: CDR1 SGHRS, CDR2 YFSETQ. The V end was cut by 2 bases, the J end by 1 base, with 9 bases between. This CDR3 contains 14 residues.

This clonotype was found a few times. V usage is TRBV20-1 and J usage is TRBJ2-4, with D unresolved. CDR3 size: 13 residues. Germline lookup yields CDR1 DFQATT and CDR2 SNEGSKA (reference sequence). V lost 4 bases to trimming and J lost 2 bases, with 9 bases between them. For the CDR3, the DNA is TGCAGTGCTATAGACATTACCAAAAACATTCAGTACTTC. Protein sequence: CSAIDITKNIQYF.

The genes are TRBV5-1 and TRBJ2-3, with 7 bases fitting TRBD1. Germline lookup yields CDR1 SGHRS and CDR2 YFSETQ. The ends lost 4 bases at V and 2 bases at J; junction bases unmatched: 4. CDR3 length equals 14 residues. In DNA form, the CDR3 reads TGCGCCAGCAGCCGGACAGGCCTCACAGATACGCAGTATTTT. Protein sequence: CASSRTGLTDTQYF. The full variable domain, completed using reference TRBV5-1 and TRBJ2-3, is KAGVTQTPRYLIKTRGQQVTLSCSPISGHRSVSWYQQTPGQGLQFLFEYFSETQRNKGNFPGRFSGRQFSNSRSEMNVSTLELGDSALYLCASSRTGLTDTQYFGPGTRLTVL.

This clonotype was picked up a small number of times. The junction departs from the called germline gene at one end, perhaps through a read error. The chain has TRBV4-1 and TRBJ2-1; perhaps TRBD1 as D (6 bases). Germline V gene sequence: CDR1 MGHRA, CDR2 YSYEKL. This CDR3 region has 14 residues. The CDR3 DNA reads as TGCGCAAGCAGCCAAGATCCAACAGGGAGTGAGCAGTTCTTC. It yields the protein CASSQDPTGSEQFF.

The rearrangement uses TRBV12-3 or TRBV12-4 and TRBJ2-3; 16 bases line up with TRBD2. The CDR3 contains 15 residues. Unmatched junction bases numbered 6, after V lost 11 bases and J lost 4 bases. The CDR3 nucleotides are TGTGCCGTGGGACTAGCGGGAGGGTTCCCAGATACGCAGTATTTT. Encoded protein: CAVGLAGGFPDTQYF.

This chain uses TRBV29-1 with TRBJ2-2, with TRBD2 as a possible D gene (6 bases). CDR1 SQVTM and CDR2 ANQGSEA come from the germline V gene. The CDR3 is 14 amino acids. Deletions cut 5 bases from V and 3 bases from J, with 13 bases between. This CDR3 reads CSVSGGMDTGELFF. CDR3 nucleotide sequence: TGCAGCGTTTCTGGGGGGATGGACACCGGGGAGCTGTTTTTT.